One TCR beta chain is described in this entry. This clone showed up many times. This receptor's antigen is unknown. From the germline J gene comes the end of the CDR3, since the read stops 3 residues before it. For sequencing, equivalent amounts of genomic DNA were input from CVID and control samples. For every sample, a 60 bp segment covering the rearranged TCRbeta CDR3 region was amplified and then sequenced. The immunoSEQ assay, a bias-corrected multiplex PCR combined with high-throughput sequencing, was used to amplify TCRbeta. The original pipeline was this. Each unique nucleotide sequence was treated as a clone and annotated with V, D and J genes, copy number and frequency. Sequences were labeled productive if in frame, and non-productive if out of frame or containing stop codons. As previously described, Shannon's entropy was used to calculate clonality. The predicted amino acid sequences of productive clones were used to derive the mean CDR3 Kyte-Doolittle hydropathy. Using the R hclust function, scaled V gene usage was clustered hierarchically with Manhattan distance and complete linkage. To assess clone sharing by CDR3 amino acid sequence, 12 repertoires per group were resampled over 100 rounds. The repertoires were searched for 55 to 75 published EBV-specific TCRbeta sequences and almost 250 published CMV-specific TCRbeta sequences. A couple of CVID samples yielding fewer than 10,000 sequences were excluded from analysis, leaving 42 CVID repertoires. TCRdb mirrors the immuneACCESS table, restricted to in-frame sequences. Some clones are absent from its copies; in checked studies, under half trace to an unresolved V gene, and the reason for the others is unknown. The V and J calls and clone size come from that table; D and trimming were worked out from the DNA. The sample comprises 40,000 to 45,000 clones, and every one was counted more than once. The top ten hold 1.3% to 1.5% of the sample.

Both CVID patients and healthy controls were predominantly of Caucasian heritage. Heparinized peripheral whole blood samples of about 5 to 8 ml were collected from each donor. Genomic DNA from adults with common variable immune deficiency (CVID) and from healthy adult controls was the source for sequencing TCRbeta CDR3 repertoires. There were around 22 healthy adult volunteers in the control group (roughly 12 female and roughly ten male), ranging in age from about 20 to 66 years, with a mean age of approximately 34. Diluted blood was subjected to density centrifugation over Hypaque 1077 or Ficoll-Paque for isolation of peripheral blood mononuclear cells. Genomic DNA was obtained from unsorted mononuclear cells using either Qiagen column purification or a centrifugation-based method. According to the germline V gene, CDR1 reads KGHSH and CDR2 reads LQKENI. The CDR3, from cysteine to phenylalanine, totals 15 residues. The DNA shown is the part of the CDR3 that was read: 36 bases, in frame from base 1. V and J are truncated by 3 bases and 1 base respectively, leaving an intervening sequence of 12 bases.

This entry belongs to a study of T cell clonality in common variable immunodeficiency (dated by TCRdb to 2013 to 2016). What the research found in general, with its limitations: The authors noted that sequencing repertoires of T cell subpopulations would be needed to clarify what caused the increased clonality in CVID. CVID TCRbeta sequences were reported to have fewer deletions and N-nucleotide insertions and to lack highly modified clones with 13 or more V deletions. Despite equal DNA input, controls averaged around 80,000 unique sequences per sample versus about 31,547 in CVID samples. Healthy controls shared more TCRbeta clones with each other than CVID subjects shared among themselves (p < 0.0001). TCRbeta clonality was higher in CVID subjects than in healthy controls (t-test p = 0.018), and the increase was most characteristic of about a third of subjects. Patient heterogeneity within the CVID cohort put limits on correlating repertoire features with clinical complications.

The sequencing input was peripheral blood mononuclear cells. The rearranged segments are TRBV18 and TRBJ2-5; TRBD2 is a possible D gene, resting on 6 matching bases. This TCR came from a person aged 18 to 70 in good health. CDR3 region: CASSPRGRGQETQYF. The part of the CDR3 DNA that was read is TGTGCCAGCTCACCCCGGGGGAGAGGCCAAGAGACC.